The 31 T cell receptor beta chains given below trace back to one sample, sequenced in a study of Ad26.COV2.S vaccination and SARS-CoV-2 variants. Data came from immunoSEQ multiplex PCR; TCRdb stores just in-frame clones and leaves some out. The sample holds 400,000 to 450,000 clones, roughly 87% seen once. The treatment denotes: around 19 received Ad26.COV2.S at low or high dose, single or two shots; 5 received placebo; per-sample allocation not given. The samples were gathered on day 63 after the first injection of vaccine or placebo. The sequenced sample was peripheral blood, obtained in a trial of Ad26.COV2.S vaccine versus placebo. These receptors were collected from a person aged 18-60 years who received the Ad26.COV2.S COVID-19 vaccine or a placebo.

The CDR3 sequence is CARGTGFSGANVLTF. Here the CDR3 DNA reads TGTGCCAGGGGGACGGGTTTCTCTGGGGCCAACGTCCTGACTTTC. V is TRBV2 and J is TRBJ2-6, with D perhaps TRBD1 or TRBD2 (5 bases each). The V gene's germline CDR1 is SNHLY and CDR2 FYNNEI. V was clipped by 9 bases and J by 0 bases, with 12 bases between them. The CDR3 covers 15 residues.

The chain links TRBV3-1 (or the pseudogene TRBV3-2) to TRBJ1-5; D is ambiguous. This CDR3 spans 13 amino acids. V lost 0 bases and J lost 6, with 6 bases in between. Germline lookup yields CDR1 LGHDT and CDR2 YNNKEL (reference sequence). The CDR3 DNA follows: TGTGCCAGCAGCCAAGATATAAGTCAGCCCCAGCATTTT. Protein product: CASSQDISQPQHF.

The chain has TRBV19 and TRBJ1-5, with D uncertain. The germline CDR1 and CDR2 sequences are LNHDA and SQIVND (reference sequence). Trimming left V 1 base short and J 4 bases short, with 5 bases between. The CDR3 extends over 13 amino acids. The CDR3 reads CASSIGWNQPQHF. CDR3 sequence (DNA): TGTGCCAGTAGTATAGGGTGGAATCAGCCCCAGCATTTT.

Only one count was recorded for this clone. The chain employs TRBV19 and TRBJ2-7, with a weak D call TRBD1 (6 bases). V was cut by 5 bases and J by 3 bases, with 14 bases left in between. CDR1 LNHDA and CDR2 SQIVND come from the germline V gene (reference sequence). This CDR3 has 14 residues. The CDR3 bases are TGTGCCAGTAGTCGTGCCAGGGGTCTCTACGAGCAGTACTTC. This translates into CASSRARGLYEQYF.

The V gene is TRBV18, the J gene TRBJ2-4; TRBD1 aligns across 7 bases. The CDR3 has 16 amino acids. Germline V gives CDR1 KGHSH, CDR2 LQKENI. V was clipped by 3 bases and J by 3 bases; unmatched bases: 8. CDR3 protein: CASSPRAGGSKNIQYF. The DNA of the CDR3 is TGTGCCAGCTCACCCCGAGCAGGGGGTAGCAAAAACATTCAGTACTTC.

The CDR3 DNA follows: TGTGCCATCAGTGAGTCGGCTAGCGTGAACACCGGGGAGCTGTTTTTT. Residues: CAISESASVNTGELFF. The V and J genes are TRBV10-3 and TRBJ2-2; tentative D call: TRBD2 (6 bases). The CDR3 length is 16 residues. From germline, CDR1 is ENHRY and CDR2 SYGVKD. V was trimmed by 0 bases and J by 1 base, leaving 9 bases between them.

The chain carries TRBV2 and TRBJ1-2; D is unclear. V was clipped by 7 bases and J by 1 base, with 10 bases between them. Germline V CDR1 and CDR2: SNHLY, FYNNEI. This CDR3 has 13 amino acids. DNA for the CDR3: TGTGCCAGCACCATGGGCAGTAACTATGGCTACACCTTC. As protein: CASTMGSNYGYTF. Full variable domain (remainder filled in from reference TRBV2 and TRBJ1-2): EPEVTQTPSHQVTQMGQEVILRCVPISNHLYFYWYRQILGQKVEFLVSFYNNEISEKSEIFDDQFSVERPDGSNFTLKIRSTKLEDSAMYFCASTMGSNYGYTFGSGTRLTVV.

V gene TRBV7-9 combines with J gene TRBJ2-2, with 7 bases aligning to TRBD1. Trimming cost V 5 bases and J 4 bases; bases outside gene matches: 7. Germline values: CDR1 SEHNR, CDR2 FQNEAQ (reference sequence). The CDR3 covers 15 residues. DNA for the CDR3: TGTGCCAGCAGCGCACGACAGGGTAGCACCGGGGAGCTGTTTTTT. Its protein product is CASSARQGSTGELFF.

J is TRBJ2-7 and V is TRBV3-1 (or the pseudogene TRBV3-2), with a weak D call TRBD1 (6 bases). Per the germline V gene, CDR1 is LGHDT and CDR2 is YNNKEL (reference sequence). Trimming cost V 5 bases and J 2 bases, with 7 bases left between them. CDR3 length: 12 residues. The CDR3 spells CASSTGTYEQYF. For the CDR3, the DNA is TGTGCCAGCAGCACAGGGACCTACGAGCAGTACTTC.

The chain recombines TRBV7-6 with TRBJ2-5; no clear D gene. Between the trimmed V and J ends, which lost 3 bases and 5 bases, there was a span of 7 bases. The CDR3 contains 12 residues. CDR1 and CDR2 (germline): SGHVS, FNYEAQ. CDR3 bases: TGTGCCAGCAGCTTTTTGCACGAGACCCAGTACTTC. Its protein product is CASSFLHETQYF.

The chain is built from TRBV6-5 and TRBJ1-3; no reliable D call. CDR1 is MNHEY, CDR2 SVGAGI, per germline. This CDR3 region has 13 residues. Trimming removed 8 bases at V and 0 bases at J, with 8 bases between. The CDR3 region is CASGQNSGNTIYF. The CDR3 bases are TGTGCCAGCGGGCAAAACTCTGGAAACACCATATATTTT.

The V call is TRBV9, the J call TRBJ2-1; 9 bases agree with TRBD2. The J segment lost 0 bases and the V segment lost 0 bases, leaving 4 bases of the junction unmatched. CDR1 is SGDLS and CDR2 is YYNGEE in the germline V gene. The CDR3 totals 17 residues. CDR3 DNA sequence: TGTGCCAGCAGCGTAGTAGGCGGGAGGGCCTCCTACAATGAGCAGTTCTTC. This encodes CASSVVGGRASYNEQFF.

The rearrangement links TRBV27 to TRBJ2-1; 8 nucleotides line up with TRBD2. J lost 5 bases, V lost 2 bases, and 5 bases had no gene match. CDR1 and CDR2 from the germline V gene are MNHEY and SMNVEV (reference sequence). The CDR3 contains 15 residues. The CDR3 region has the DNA TGTGCCAGCAGTTTAGCGGGAGGCGACAACAATGAGCAGTTCTTC. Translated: CASSLAGGDNNEQFF.

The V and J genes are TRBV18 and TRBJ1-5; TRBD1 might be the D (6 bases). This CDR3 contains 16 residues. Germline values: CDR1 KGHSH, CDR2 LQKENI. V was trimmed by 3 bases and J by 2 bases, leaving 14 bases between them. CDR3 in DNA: TGTGCCAGCTCACCCCGCGGAGGGGGAGGCAATCAGCCCCAGCATTTT. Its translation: CASSPRGGGGNQPQHF. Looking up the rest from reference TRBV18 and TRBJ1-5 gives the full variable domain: NAGVMQNPRHLVRRRGQEARLRCSPMKGHSHVYWYRQLPEEGLKFMVYLQKENIIDESGMPKERFSAEFPKEGPSILRIQQVVRGDSAAYFCASSPRGGGGNQPQHFGDGTRLSIL.

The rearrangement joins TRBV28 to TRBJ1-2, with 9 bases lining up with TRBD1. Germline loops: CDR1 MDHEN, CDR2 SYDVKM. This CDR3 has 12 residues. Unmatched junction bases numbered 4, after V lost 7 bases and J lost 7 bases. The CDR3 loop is CASKQGAGGYTF. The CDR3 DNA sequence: TGTGCCAGCAAACAGGGGGCGGGTGGCTACACCTTC.

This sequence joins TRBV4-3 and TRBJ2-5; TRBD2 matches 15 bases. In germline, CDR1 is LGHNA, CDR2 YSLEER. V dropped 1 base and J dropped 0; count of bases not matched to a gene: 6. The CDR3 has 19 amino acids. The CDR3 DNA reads TGCGCCAGCAGCCAAGGAATAGGACTAGCGGGAGGGTACCAAGAGACCCAGTACTTC. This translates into CASSQGIGLAGGYQETQYF.

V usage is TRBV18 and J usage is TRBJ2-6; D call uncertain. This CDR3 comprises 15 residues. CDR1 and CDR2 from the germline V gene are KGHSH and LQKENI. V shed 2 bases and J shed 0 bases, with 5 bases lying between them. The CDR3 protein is CASSPSISGANVLTF. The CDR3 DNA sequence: TGTGCCAGCTCACCATCGATCTCTGGGGCCAACGTCCTGACTTTC.

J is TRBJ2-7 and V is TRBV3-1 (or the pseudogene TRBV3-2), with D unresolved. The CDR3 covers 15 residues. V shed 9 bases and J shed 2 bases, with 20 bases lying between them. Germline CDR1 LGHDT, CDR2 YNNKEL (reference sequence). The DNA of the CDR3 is TGTGCCAGTTTTCCAAACCCTCCGGCCACCTACGAGCAGTACTTC. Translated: CASFPNPPATYEQYF.

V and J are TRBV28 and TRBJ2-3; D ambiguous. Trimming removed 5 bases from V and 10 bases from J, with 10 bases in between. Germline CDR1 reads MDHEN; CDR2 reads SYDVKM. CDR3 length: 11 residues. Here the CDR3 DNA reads TGTGCCAGCAGTCGAACATCTGCGCAGTATTTT. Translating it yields CASSRTSAQYF.

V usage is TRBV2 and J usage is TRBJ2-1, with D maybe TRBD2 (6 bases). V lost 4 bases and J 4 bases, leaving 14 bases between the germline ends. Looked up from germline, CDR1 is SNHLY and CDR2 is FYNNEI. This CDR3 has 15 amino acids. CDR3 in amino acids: CASSGASEEYNEQFF. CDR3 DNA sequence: TGTGCCAGCAGTGGGGCTAGCGAAGAGTACAATGAGCAGTTCTTC.

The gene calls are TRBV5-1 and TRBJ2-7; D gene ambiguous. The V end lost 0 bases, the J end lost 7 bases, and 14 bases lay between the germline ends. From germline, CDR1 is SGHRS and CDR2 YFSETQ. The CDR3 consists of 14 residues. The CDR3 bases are TGCGCCAGCAGCTTGGGACTTGCCCTGGAGGAGCAGTACTTC. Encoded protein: CASSLGLALEEQYF.

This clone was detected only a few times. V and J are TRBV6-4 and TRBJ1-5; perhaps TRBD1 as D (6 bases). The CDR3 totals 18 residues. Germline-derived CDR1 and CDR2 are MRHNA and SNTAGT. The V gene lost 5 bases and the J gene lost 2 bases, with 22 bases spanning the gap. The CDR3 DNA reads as TGTGCCAGCAGTCCCCCCCGAGGGACATCGGCCGGCAATCAGCCCCAGCATTTT. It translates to CASSPPRGTSAGNQPQHF.

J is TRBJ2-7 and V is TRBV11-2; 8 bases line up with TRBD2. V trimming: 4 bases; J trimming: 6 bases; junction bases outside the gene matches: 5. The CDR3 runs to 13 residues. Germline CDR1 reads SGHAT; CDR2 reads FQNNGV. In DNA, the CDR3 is TGTGCCAGCAGCTCCGGACTAGCTGGCGAGCAGTACTTC. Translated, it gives CASSSGLAGEQYF.

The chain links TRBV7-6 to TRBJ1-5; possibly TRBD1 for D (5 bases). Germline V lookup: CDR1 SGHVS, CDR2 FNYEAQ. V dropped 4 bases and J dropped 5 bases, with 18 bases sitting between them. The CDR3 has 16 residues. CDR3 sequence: CASSSMIGGRYQPQHF. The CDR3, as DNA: TGTGCCAGCAGCTCGATGATCGGGGGACGCTATCAGCCCCAGCATTTT.

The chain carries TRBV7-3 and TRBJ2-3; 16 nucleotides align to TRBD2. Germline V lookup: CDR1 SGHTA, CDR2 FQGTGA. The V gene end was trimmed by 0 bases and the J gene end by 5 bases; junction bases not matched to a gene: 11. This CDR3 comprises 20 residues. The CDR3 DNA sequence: TGTGCCAGCAGCTTAACCCGCGGGACTAGCGGGAGGGCCTGGGGAGATACGCAGTATTTT. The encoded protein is CASSLTRGTSGRAWGDTQYF.

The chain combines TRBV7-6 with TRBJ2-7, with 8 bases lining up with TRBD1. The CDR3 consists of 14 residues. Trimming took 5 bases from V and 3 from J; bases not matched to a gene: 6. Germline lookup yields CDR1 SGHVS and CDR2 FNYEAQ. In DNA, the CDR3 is TGTGCCAGCAGCCCGACAGGGGCAAGCTACGAGCAGTACTTC. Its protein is CASSPTGASYEQYF. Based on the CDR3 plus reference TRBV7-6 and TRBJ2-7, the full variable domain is GAGVSQSPRYKVTKRGQDVALRCDPISGHVSLYWYRQALGQGPEFLTYFNYEAQQDKSGLPNDRFSAERPEGSISTLTIQRTEQRDSAMYRCASSPTGASYEQYFGPGTRLTVT.

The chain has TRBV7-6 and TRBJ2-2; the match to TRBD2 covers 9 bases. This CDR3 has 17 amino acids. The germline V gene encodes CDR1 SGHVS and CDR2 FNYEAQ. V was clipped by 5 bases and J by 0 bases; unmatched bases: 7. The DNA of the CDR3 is TGTGCCAGCAGCCGGGGACTAGCAGGACCGAACACCGGGGAGCTGTTTTTT. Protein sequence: CASSRGLAGPNTGELFF.

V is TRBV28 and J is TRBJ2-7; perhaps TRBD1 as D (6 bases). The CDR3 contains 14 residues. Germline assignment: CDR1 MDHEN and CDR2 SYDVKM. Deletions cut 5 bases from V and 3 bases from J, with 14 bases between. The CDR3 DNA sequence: TGTGCCAGCAGTCAACTGCAGGGGTTCTACGAGCAGTACTTC. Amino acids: CASSQLQGFYEQYF.

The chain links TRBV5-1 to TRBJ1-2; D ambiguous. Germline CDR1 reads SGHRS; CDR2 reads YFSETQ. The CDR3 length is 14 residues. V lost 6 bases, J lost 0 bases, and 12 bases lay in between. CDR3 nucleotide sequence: TGCGCCAGCACCCCTGAGGCCACTAACTATGGCTACACCTTC. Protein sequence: CASTPEATNYGYTF.

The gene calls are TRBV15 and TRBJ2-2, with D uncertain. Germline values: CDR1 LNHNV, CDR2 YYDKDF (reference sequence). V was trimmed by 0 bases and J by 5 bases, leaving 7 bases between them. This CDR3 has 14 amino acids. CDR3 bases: TGTGCCACCAGCAGAGATCGGAGAACCGGGGAGCTGTTTTTT. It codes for CATSRDRRTGELFF.

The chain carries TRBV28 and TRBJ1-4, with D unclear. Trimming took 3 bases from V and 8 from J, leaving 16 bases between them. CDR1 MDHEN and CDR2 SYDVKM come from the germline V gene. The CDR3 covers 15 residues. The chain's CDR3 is CASSFRPDRFEKLFF. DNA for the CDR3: TGTGCCAGCAGTTTTAGGCCAGACCGGTTCGAAAAACTGTTTTTT.